The text below deals with one T cell receptor (beta chain). This specimen belongs to a study of blood T cell repertoires in COVID-19. Study-level background: From T cells, B-cell-depleted T cells, or PBMCs came the material, which was cDNA or gDNA.

Germline assignment: CDR1 MGHRA and CDR2 YSYEKL. The V end lost 4 bases, the J end lost 4 bases, and 18 bases lay between the germline ends. The CDR3 is 16 residues long. In the original analysis: Amplified reference gene primers provided the basis for estimating nucleated cell counts. Assay used: immunoSEQ multiplex PCR; TCRdb lists only in-frame clones, some missing. The V and J calls and clone size are taken from that table; D and trimming were inferred from the DNA. This table has a few hundred thousand clones, roughly four fifths appearing once. Sequencing used PBMCs or T cells enriched from blood (not recorded which). The source is a young man with acute COVID-19. The rearrangement links TRBV4-1 to TRBJ2-3; the D gene is possibly TRBD1 (5 bases). Here the CDR3 DNA reads TGCGCCAGCAGCCCAGCAGGCAGGGTTAACCCAGATACGCAGTATTTT. Translating gives CASSPAGRVNPDTQYF.